One and the same sample provided the 10 T cell receptor beta chains below, sequenced in a study of cytomegalovirus exposure and HLA in healthy donors. With 60 Vbeta and 13 Jbeta primers, the PCR was carried out. The method was immunoSEQ multiplex PCR; TCRdb's version includes in-frame clones alone and lacks a portion of them. The sample has some 110,000 clones, under 80% seen once; the top ten hold roughly 6%. Sequencing was carried out using PBMCs. These receptors all come from a woman in her forties or fifties in good health and CMV-seropositive.

This rearrangement joins TRBV7-9 to TRBJ2-7; D not resolved. Germline loops: CDR1 SEHNR, CDR2 FQNEAQ (reference sequence). V shed 1 base and J shed 4 bases, with 5 bases lying between them. The CDR3 has 12 amino acids. CDR3: CASSLDHYEQYF. Written as DNA, the CDR3 is TGTGCCAGCAGCTTAGATCATTACGAGCAGTACTTC.

The chain recombines TRBV13 with TRBJ1-6; D is unclear. The CDR3 length is 16 residues. V shed 6 bases and J shed 5 bases, with 17 bases lying between them. CDR1 is PRHDT, CDR2 FYEKMQ, per germline (reference sequence). The DNA for the CDR3 is TGTGCCAGCAGACTTACCAAGCGGCCTGATAATTCACCCCTCCACTTT. Amino acids: CASRLTKRPDNSPLHF.

The chain links TRBV5-1 to TRBJ2-1, with TRBD2 matching over 9 bases. The V segment lost 0 bases and the J segment 8 bases; nucleotides outside the gene matches: 9. CDR3 length equals 16 residues. Germline values: CDR1 SGHRS, CDR2 YFSETQ. The CDR3 coding sequence is TGCGCCAGCAGCTTGGTCCCTAGCGGGGCGCCGTATGAGCAGTTCTTC. Translating gives CASSLVPSGAPYEQFF.

This chain connects TRBV19 to TRBJ1-1; D gene ambiguous. Trimming took 3 bases from V and 4 from J, leaving 9 bases between them. In germline, CDR1 is LNHDA, CDR2 SQIVND (reference sequence). CDR3 length: 13 residues. The CDR3 protein is CASSITGGTEAFF. CDR3 DNA: TGTGCCAGTAGTATTACGGGAGGCACTGAAGCTTTCTTT.

The rearrangement uses TRBV2 and TRBJ1-6, with unresolved D. The CDR3 is 14 residues long. Germline CDR1 SNHLY, CDR2 FYNNEI. Deletions cut 3 bases from V and 12 bases from J, with 15 bases between. The CDR3: CASSDSAPGLPLHF. In DNA form, the CDR3 reads TGTGCCAGCAGTGACTCTGCTCCGGGGTTACCCCTCCACTTT.

CDR3 nucleotide sequence: TGTGCCAGCAGCTTGGGGACAGGGGGTTCAGACTATGGCTACACCTTC. Protein sequence: CASSLGTGGSDYGYTF. This rearrangement joins TRBV7-9 to TRBJ1-2; 11 bases are shared with TRBD1. Trimming removed 3 bases from V and 3 bases from J; junction bases left unmatched: 6. There are 16 residues in the CDR3. CDR1 is SEHNR and CDR2 is FQNEAQ in the germline V gene (reference sequence).

This chain uses TRBV2 with TRBJ2-1, with 7 bases aligning to TRBD2. The CDR3 has 15 residues. V shed 8 bases and J 0 bases; nucleotides not matched to a gene: 7. Looked up from germline, CDR1 is SNHLY and CDR2 is FYNNEI. The CDR3 region is CASGRAGSSYNEQFF. CDR3 DNA: TGTGCCAGCGGAAGAGCGGGGAGCTCCTACAATGAGCAGTTCTTC.

The sample holds a few counts of this clone. The rearrangement links TRBV6-6 to TRBJ1-1; possible D gene TRBD1, 6 bases. The germline V gene has CDR1 MNHNY and CDR2 SVGAGI (reference sequence). The V gene lost 2 bases and the J gene lost 5 bases, with 9 bases spanning the gap. CDR3 length equals 13 residues. CDR3 protein: CASSYAGETEAFF. CDR3 DNA: TGTGCCAGCAGTTACGCAGGGGAAACTGAAGCTTTCTTT.

V gene TRBV5-1 combines with J gene TRBJ2-5, with 8 bases aligning to TRBD1. The CDR3 sequence is 15 residues long. The germline CDR1 and CDR2 sequences are SGHRS and YFSETQ. V trimming: 4 bases; J trimming: 1 base; junction bases outside the gene matches: 6. CDR3 region: CASSARDRSQETQYF. The CDR3 DNA follows: TGCGCCAGCAGCGCCAGGGACAGGTCCCAAGAGACCCAGTACTTC.

The sample holds one count of this clone. This sequence joins TRBV28 and TRBJ2-3; the match to TRBD1 covers 7 bases. The CDR3 is 13 amino acids. Germline V gene data show CDR1 as MDHEN and CDR2 as SYDVKM. The V gene end was trimmed by 8 bases and the J gene end by 3 bases; junction bases not matched to a gene: 5. The CDR3 DNA follows: TGTGCCAGCGGGGACAGTACAACAGATACGCAGTATTTT. Translation: CASGDSTTDTQYF.